The 21 T cell receptor beta chains below come from one sample, sequenced in a study of cytomegalovirus exposure and HLA in healthy donors. 60 Vbeta and 13 Jbeta primers were used in PCR. Only in-frame clones appear in the TCRdb table, and some are missing; sequencing was by immunoSEQ multiplex PCR. The data show around 170,000 clones, 65% to 85% seen once. The sequenced sample was PBMCs. The source is a man aged 55 to 70 in good health and CMV-seronegative.

V usage is TRBV29-1 and J usage is TRBJ1-4; D unresolved. Trimming removed 5 bases at V and 7 bases at J, with 17 bases between. Looked up from germline, CDR1 is SQVTM and CDR2 is ANQGSEA. This CDR3 is 14 amino acids long. The CDR3 DNA reads TGCAGCGTTAGCGTTGCGGGGAGGATTGAAAAACTGTTTTTT. Residues: CSVSVAGRIEKLFF.

This sequence joins TRBV6-1 and TRBJ2-7; D perhaps matches TRBD1 (6 bases). V lost 6 bases and J lost 5, with 8 bases in between. Germline CDR1 is MNHNS and CDR2 is SASEGT. The CDR3 extends over 11 amino acids. The chain's CDR3 is CASRRQDEQYF. The CDR3 DNA follows: TGTGCCAGCAGGCGACAGGACGAGCAGTACTTC.

The chain uses TRBV19 and TRBJ1-1, with 9 bases fitting TRBD1. The CDR3 length is 14 residues. The V and J ends lost 6 bases and 2 bases, in that order; junction bases with no gene match: 4. CDR1 LNHDA and CDR2 SQIVND come from the germline V gene (reference sequence). The CDR3 reads CASRGQGRNTEAFF. CDR3 DNA: TGTGCCAGTAGAGGACAGGGGAGAAACACTGAAGCTTTCTTT.

The chain recombines TRBV4-1 with TRBJ2-1; no reliable D call. The CDR3 spans 15 residues. Deletions cut 1 base from V and 2 bases from J, with 9 bases between. From germline, CDR1 is MGHRA and CDR2 YSYEKL. In nucleotides, the CDR3 is TGCGCCAGCAGCCAAGGACTGTCGACCTACAATGAGCAGTTCTTC. Amino acid sequence: CASSQGLSTYNEQFF.

This clone occurred once. This chain joins TRBV7-9 and TRBJ2-1; D is undetermined. Germline lookup yields CDR1 SEHNR and CDR2 FQNEAQ (reference sequence). The CDR3 is 12 residues long. Between the trimmed V and J ends, which lost 5 bases and 7 bases, there was a span of 9 bases. The CDR3 spells CASSLAVNEQFF. As DNA, the CDR3 is TGTGCCAGCAGCCTTGCGGTGAATGAGCAGTTCTTC.

The chain carries TRBV10-3 and TRBJ2-7; maybe TRBD1 (6 bases). The length of the CDR3 is 14 residues. Germline CDR1 is ENHRY and CDR2 is SYGVKD. V shed 6 bases and J shed 3 bases, with 15 bases lying between them. The CDR3 here is CAIRSDRGGYEQYF. The CDR3 DNA is TGTGCCATCAGGAGCGACAGAGGGGGCTACGAGCAGTACTTC.

This chain uses TRBV7-9 with TRBJ1-4; 8 positions match TRBD1. The germline CDR1 and CDR2 sequences are SEHNR and FQNEAQ (reference sequence). CDR3 length: 15 amino acids. V lost 4 bases, J lost 2 bases, and 3 bases stayed unmatched. For the CDR3, the DNA is TGTGCCAGCAGCTCTTGGACAGGGACTAATGAAAAACTGTTTTTT. Its translation: CASSSWTGTNEKLFF.

With regard to this clone: The same CDR3 arises from other DNA sequences in this sample as well. V usage is TRBV5-6 and J usage is TRBJ1-1; D is unclear. The CDR3 extends over 13 amino acids. V dropped 1 base and J dropped 0 bases, with 4 bases sitting between them. Per germline, CDR1 SGHDT and CDR2 YYEEEE. The CDR3 loop is CASSLTVNTEAFF. CDR3 DNA: TGTGCCAGCAGCTTGACGGTGAACACTGAAGCTTTCTTT. Filled out from reference TRBV5-6 and TRBJ1-1, the complete variable domain reads DAGVTQSPTHLIKTRGQQVTLRCSPKSGHDTVSWYQQALGQGPQFIFQYYEEEERQRGNFPDRFSGHQFPNYSSELNVNALLLGDSALYLCASSLTVNTEAFFGQGTRLTVV.

The genes are TRBV6-1 and TRBJ2-1; perhaps TRBD2 as D (7 bases). Per the germline V gene, CDR1 is MNHNS and CDR2 is SASEGT. This CDR3 has 15 residues. The ends were cut back, 3 bases at V and 10 bases at J, with 19 bases in the middle. The CDR3 protein is CASSEGGQIWAEQFF. The CDR3 region has the DNA TGTGCCAGCAGTGAGGGGGGGCAAATTTGGGCAGAGCAGTTCTTC.

CDR3 coding DNA: TGTGCCAGCAGCGTAGAGTTGGGAGACACTGAAGCTTTCTTT. It encodes CASSVELGDTEAFF. The genes are TRBV9 and TRBJ1-1; D is unclear. Germline loops: CDR1 SGDLS, CDR2 YYNGEE. Trimming shortened V by 0 bases and J by 3 bases, and 9 bases separated the two germline ends. CDR3 length: 14 residues.

This chain links TRBV20-1 with TRBJ1-1; no definite D call. Looked up from germline, CDR1 is DFQATT and CDR2 is SNEGSKA (reference sequence). The length of the CDR3 is 11 residues. Trimming shortened V by 3 bases and J by 4 bases, and 6 bases separated the two germline ends. CDR3 sequence reads: CSASVSTEAFF. CDR3 bases: TGCAGTGCTAGTGTCTCCACTGAAGCTTTCTTT.

The CDR3 sequence: CASSLGLARQFF. The CDR3, as DNA: TGTGCCAGCAGCCTCGGACTAGCTCGGCAGTTCTTC. J is TRBJ2-1 and V is TRBV28; 8 nucleotides match TRBD2. Germline V lookup: CDR1 MDHEN, CDR2 SYDVKM. The CDR3 loop spans 12 amino acids. With 6 bases clipped from V and 12 bases from J, the junction kept 7 bases outside the gene matches.

The chain is built from TRBV14 and TRBJ2-5; no reliable D call. CDR1 SGHDN and CDR2 FVKESK come from the germline V gene. V lost 1 base, J lost 7 bases, and 7 bases lay in between. The CDR3 covers 12 residues. Here the CDR3 reads CASSQVRRTQYF. DNA for the CDR3: TGTGCCAGCAGCCAAGTACGTAGGACCCAGTACTTC.

This sequence joins TRBV7-6 and TRBJ2-5; D uncertain. V shed 4 bases and J shed 4 bases, with 10 bases lying between them. This CDR3 comprises 13 residues. CDR1 SGHVS and CDR2 FNYEAQ come from the germline V gene. The CDR3 sequence is CASSSTLGETQYF. CDR3 coding DNA: TGTGCCAGCAGCTCGACACTCGGAGAGACCCAGTACTTC.

The chain employs TRBV25-1 and TRBJ1-1; TRBD1 matches at 7 bases. V was pared by 4 bases and J by 3 bases, with 8 bases of the junction left unmatched. Germline CDR1 is MGHDK and CDR2 is SYGVNS. The CDR3 runs to 15 residues. DNA for the CDR3: TGTGCCAGCAGTGTTGCAGGGGGTCGACACACTGAAGCTTTCTTT. This gives the protein CASSVAGGRHTEAFF.

The chain joins TRBV7-8 to TRBJ2-7, with 10 bases that match TRBD2. The CDR3 sequence is 15 residues long. The V segment lost 2 bases and the J segment 6 bases; nucleotides outside the gene matches: 7. Germline V gene sequence: CDR1 SGHVS, CDR2 FQNEAQ. The CDR3 spells CASSLSLAGASEQYF. The CDR3, as DNA: TGTGCCAGCAGCTTAAGTCTAGCGGGAGCTTCCGAGCAGTACTTC.

The chain carries TRBV7-9 and TRBJ2-5, with 12 bases matching TRBD1. This CDR3 contains 15 residues. CDR1 SEHNR and CDR2 FQNEAQ come from the germline V gene (reference sequence). Trimming at V came to 5 bases and at J to 1 base, leaving 2 bases not matched to a gene. This chain's CDR3 is CASSRDRGRQETQYF. The CDR3 DNA reads TGTGCCAGCAGCCGGGACAGGGGGCGCCAAGAGACCCAGTACTTC.

V gene TRBV19 combines with J gene TRBJ1-4; D gene ambiguous. Trimming stripped 5 bases from V and 0 bases from J, with 7 bases between. Germline CDR1 and CDR2: LNHDA and SQIVND (reference sequence). The CDR3 spans 14 residues. In DNA, the CDR3 is TGTGCCAGTAGTCCCCTCGCAACTAATGAAAAACTGTTTTTT. Residues: CASSPLATNEKLFF.

About this clone: A junction boundary mismatches the germline segment, possibly from a read error. The chain carries TRBV13 and TRBJ1-2, with D unclear. There are 12 residues in the CDR3. Germline assignment: CDR1 PRHDT and CDR2 FYEKMQ (reference sequence). The CDR3 loop is CASSVQSDGYPF. The CDR3 DNA is TGTGCCAGCAGCGTGCAGAGCGATGGCTACCCCTTC.

V usage is TRBV18 and J usage is TRBJ2-1; D unresolved. Per germline, CDR1 KGHSH and CDR2 LQKENI. This CDR3 has 11 residues. Trimming left V 8 bases short and J 6 bases short, with 8 bases between. This CDR3 is CASRRGNEQFF. The CDR3 region has the DNA TGTGCCAGCCGGCGCGGCAATGAGCAGTTCTTC.

This clone was counted only a few times. The gene calls are TRBV7-2 and TRBJ1-2, with 9 bases aligning to TRBD1. Trimming cost V 5 bases and J 8 bases; bases outside gene matches: 9. CDR1 is SGHTA, CDR2 FQGNSA, per germline. The CDR3 covers 14 residues. CDR3 residues: CASSGRDRVGGYTF. For the CDR3, the DNA is TGTGCCAGCAGCGGCAGGGACAGGGTCGGAGGCTACACCTTC. The full variable domain, with the rest looked up from reference TRBV7-2 and TRBJ1-2, is GAGVSQSPSNKVTEKGKDVELRCDPISGHTALYWYRQSLGQGLEFLIYFQGNSAPDKSGLPSDRFSAERTGGSVSTLTIQRTQQEDSAVYLCASSGRDRVGGYTFGSGTRLTVV.